The 21 T cell receptor beta chains below all came from one sample that was sequenced in a study of brain T cells in children with intractable seizures. Repertoires were generated with immunoSEQ multiplex PCR, while TCRdb's copy carries only in-frame clones and drops some. The sample includes approximately 330,000 clones, 93% of them seen just once. Documented time point: blood from clinic visit 5 months post-surgery; TSC patient then seizure free. The sequenced sample was peripheral blood, obtained more than 4 months after surgery. The receptors were sampled from a boy under two years old with tuberous sclerosis and intractable seizures.

This clone was counted a single time. V usage is TRBV3-1 (or the pseudogene TRBV3-2) and J usage is TRBJ1-2; tentatively, D is TRBD1 (6 bases). The germline CDR1 and CDR2 sequences are LGHDT and YNNKEL (reference sequence). V lost 1 base, J lost 4 bases, and 13 bases lay in between. This CDR3 has 15 residues. This CDR3 reads CASSQGTDGFYGYTF. The CDR3 DNA sequence: TGTGCCAGCAGCCAAGGGACAGATGGATTCTATGGCTACACCTTC.

This clone was detected only once. V is TRBV30 and J is TRBJ2-3; TRBD1 matches at 9 bases. Germline lookup yields CDR1 GTSNPN and CDR2 SVGIG (reference sequence). The CDR3 contains 12 residues. V was pared by 5 bases and J by 3 bases, with 0 bases of the junction left unmatched. CDR3 loop: CAWDRGTDTQYF. The CDR3 DNA sequence: TGTGCCTGGGACAGGGGGACAGATACGCAGTATTTT. The entire variable domain, with the rest obtained from reference TRBV30 and TRBJ2-3, is as follows: SQTIHQWPATLVQPVGSPLSLECTVEGTSNPNLYWYRQAAGRGLQLLFYSVGIGQISSEVPQNLSASRPQDRQFILSSKKLLLSDSGFYLCAWDRGTDTQYFGPGTRLTVL.

J is TRBJ1-5 and V is TRBV10-3, with TRBD1 identical over 9 bases. Losses at the gene ends were 8 bases for V and 4 bases for J; bases not matched to a gene: 3. Per germline, CDR1 ENHRY and CDR2 SYGVKD. CDR3 length: 13 residues. CDR3 protein: CAIGDRDNQPQHF. The CDR3 bases are TGTGCCATCGGGGACAGGGATAATCAGCCCCAGCATTTT.

This sequence joins TRBV6-5 and TRBJ1-1; 8 bases are a match to TRBD1. The CDR3 runs to 15 residues. J was trimmed by 1 base and V by 6 bases; bases with no gene match: 7. The germline gives CDR1 MNHEY, CDR2 SVGAGI. This CDR3 reads CASRPGGAGNTEAFF. CDR3 bases: TGTGCCAGCAGGCCAGGGGGCGCGGGGAACACTGAAGCTTTCTTT.

This clone appeared once. This chain joins TRBV10-3 and TRBJ2-7; TRBD2 agrees at 14 bases. The V gene end was trimmed by 8 bases and the J gene end by 2 bases; junction bases not matched to a gene: 20. The CDR3 has 20 amino acids. Germline CDR1 and CDR2: ENHRY and SYGVKD. The CDR3 loop is CAIVKKEGLAGVFRPYEQYF. For the CDR3, the DNA is TGTGCCATCGTAAAAAAGGAGGGACTAGCGGGAGTTTTTAGGCCCTACGAGCAGTACTTC.

CDR3 nucleotides: TGTGCCAGCAGCCAAGCCCCCCCCGGGACAGCTCACTACGAGCAGTACTTC. Its translation is CASSQAPPGTAHYEQYF. V usage is TRBV3-1 (or the pseudogene TRBV3-2) and J usage is TRBJ2-7, with 7 positions matching TRBD1. Per germline, CDR1 LGHDT and CDR2 YNNKEL (reference sequence). Losses at the gene ends were 1 base for V and 3 bases for J; bases not matched to a gene: 12. CDR3 length: 17 amino acids.

This chain uses TRBV28 with TRBJ1-1; 7 bases map to TRBD1. J lost 0 bases, V lost 6 bases, and 4 bases had no gene match. The CDR3 is 14 amino acids. From germline, CDR1 is MDHEN and CDR2 SYDVKM. CDR3 coding DNA: TGTGCCAGCAGACGGGACAGACTGAACACTGAAGCTTTCTTT. It codes for CASRRDRLNTEAFF.

The rearrangement uses TRBV7-2 and TRBJ2-7; perhaps TRBD1 as D (5 bases). V lost 2 bases and J lost 1, with 9 bases in between. Germline lookup yields CDR1 SGHTA and CDR2 FQGNSA. CDR3 size: 14 residues. For the CDR3, the DNA is TGTGCCAGCAGCTTATCAAGGGGATCCTACGAGCAGTACTTC. As protein: CASSLSRGSYEQYF.

The chain joins TRBV27 to TRBJ2-3; 8 bases align to TRBD2. This CDR3 region has 18 residues. V was clipped by 0 bases and J by 5 bases; unmatched bases: 13. Germline V gene lookup returns CDR1 MNHEY and CDR2 SMNVEV (reference sequence). CDR3 DNA: TGTGCCAGCAGTTTATCTCGAGAGGTCACTAGCGGACTAGATACGCAGTATTTT. The encoded protein is CASSLSREVTSGLDTQYF.

This clone came up once. The chain has TRBV10-3 and TRBJ2-6; weak D call: TRBD1 (6 bases). CDR3 size: 15 residues. Trimming removed 3 bases from V and 2 bases from J, with 8 bases in between. Germline V gene lookup returns CDR1 ENHRY and CDR2 SYGVKD. CDR3 protein: CAISEQGTGANVLTF. CDR3 nucleotides: TGTGCCATCAGTGAACAGGGAACTGGGGCCAACGTCCTGACTTTC.

The chain couples TRBV19 to TRBJ2-7; possibly TRBD1 for D (5 bases). Trimming took off 3 bases at V and 0 bases at J, with 15 bases between the two ends. The CDR3 extends over 16 amino acids. Per germline, CDR1 LNHDA and CDR2 SQIVND (reference sequence). CDR3 sequence reads: CASSIYVRTPSYEQYF. CDR3 sequence (DNA): TGTGCCAGTAGTATTTACGTACGGACACCCTCCTACGAGCAGTACTTC.

The CDR3 coding sequence is TGTGCCAGCAGCTTGCTTGGACTAGCGGTAAATGAGCAGTTCTTC. Protein: CASSLLGLAVNEQFF. The chain carries TRBV11-2 and TRBJ2-1; 10 bases align to TRBD2. Germline values: CDR1 SGHAT, CDR2 FQNNGV. CDR3 size: 15 residues. V shed 3 bases and J 7 bases; nucleotides not matched to a gene: 6.

In this sample, this clone turned up once. The V gene is TRBV7-9, the J gene TRBJ1-5; no firm D call. The CDR3 loop spans 12 amino acids. Germline V gene lookup returns CDR1 SEHNR and CDR2 FQNEAQ (reference sequence). The V end was cut by 3 bases, the J end by 4 bases, with 4 bases between. CDR3 bases: TGTGCCAGCAGCTTGGCGAATCAGCCCCAGCATTTT. Translating it yields CASSLANQPQHF.

In DNA, the CDR3 is TGTGCCAGCATCTGGGGACTGGGGGGTTACAATGAGCAGTTCTTC. Residues: CASIWGLGGYNEQFF. The rearrangement links TRBV7-9 to TRBJ2-1; perhaps TRBD2 as D (6 bases). The germline V gene has CDR1 SEHNR and CDR2 FQNEAQ (reference sequence). Between the trimmed V and J ends, which lost 7 bases and 4 bases, there was a span of 17 bases. The CDR3 contains 15 residues. Based on the CDR3 plus reference TRBV7-9 and TRBJ2-1, the full variable domain is DTGVSQNPRHKITKRGQNVTFRCDPISEHNRLYWYRQTLGQGPEFLTYFQNEAQLEKSRLLSDRFSAERPKGSFSTLEIQRTEQGDSAMYLCASIWGLGGYNEQFFGPGTRLTVL.

This clone was seen once. Here the CDR3 DNA reads TGTGCCAGCGGACAGAAAAATAATTCACCCCTCCACTTT. Protein: CASGQKNNSPLHF. V usage is TRBV5-4 and J usage is TRBJ1-6; D may be TRBD1 (6 bases). CDR3 length: 13 residues. Germline V gene data show CDR1 as SGHNT and CDR2 as YYREEE (reference sequence). The germline V and J ends were trimmed by 7 bases and 5 bases, with 10 bases remaining between them.

In regard to this clone: Other DNA sequences in this sample translate to the same CDR3. The chain employs TRBV3-1 (or the pseudogene TRBV3-2) and TRBJ1-3; D is uncertain. The CDR3 loop spans 13 amino acids. V lost 3 bases and J 0 bases, leaving 3 bases between the germline ends. Looked up from germline, CDR1 is LGHDT and CDR2 is YNNKEL (reference sequence). The CDR3: CASSQSSGNTIYF. As DNA, the CDR3 is TGTGCCAGCAGCCAGAGCTCTGGAAACACCATATATTTT.

V usage is TRBV11-3 and J usage is TRBJ1-4; 7 bases are shared with TRBD1. CDR1 and CDR2 from the germline V gene are SGHNT and YENEEA. V gave up 4 bases and J gave up 3 bases; unmatched junction bases: 2. CDR3 length: 14 residues. The CDR3 DNA reads TGTGCCAGCAGCTCGGGACAGCCTAATGAAAAACTGTTTTTT. Translated: CASSSGQPNEKLFF.

This CDR3 reads CASSSAPGRERPGELFF. DNA for the CDR3: TGCGCCAGCAGCTCCGCGCCGGGGAGGGAACGTCCCGGGGAGCTGTTTTTT. V usage is TRBV5-1 and J usage is TRBJ2-2; 7 nucleotides align to TRBD2. Germline CDR1 SGHRS, CDR2 YFSETQ. Germline trimming cut 3 bases from V and 6 bases from J; bases unmatched to any gene: 14. The CDR3 consists of 17 residues. Supplemented by reference TRBV5-1 and TRBJ2-2, the full variable domain reads KAGVTQTPRYLIKTRGQQVTLSCSPISGHRSVSWYQQTPGQGLQFLFEYFSETQRNKGNFPGRFSGRQFSNSRSEMNVSTLELGDSALYLCASSSAPGRERPGELFFGEGSRLTVL.

This chain joins TRBV28 and TRBJ1-5; D is uncertain. The germline gives CDR1 MDHEN, CDR2 SYDVKM. The V end was cut by 3 bases, the J end by 6 bases, with 12 bases between. This CDR3 region has 14 residues. DNA for the CDR3: TGTGCCAGCAGTTTTGTTCGGGGAGGTCAGCCCCAGCATTTT. Amino acids: CASSFVRGGQPQHF. The complete variable domain, with remaining parts taken from reference TRBV28 and TRBJ1-5, reads DVKVTQSSRYLVKRTGEKVFLECVQDMDHENMFWYRQDPGLGLRLIYFSYDVKMKEKGDIPEGYSVSREKKERFSLILESASTNQTSMYLCASSFVRGGQPQHFGDGTRLSIL.

The chain employs TRBV11-2 and TRBJ1-2; D remains ambiguous. Trimming removed 5 bases at V and 6 bases at J, with 16 bases between. Germline loops: CDR1 SGHAT, CDR2 FQNNGV. The CDR3 contains 14 residues. CDR3 protein: CASSPRQTVDGYTF. The CDR3 nucleotides read TGTGCCAGCAGCCCAAGGCAGACTGTTGATGGCTACACCTTC.

The chain uses TRBV6-5 and TRBJ2-7; possibly TRBD1 for D (6 bases). The CDR3 sequence is 12 residues long. The V end lost 6 bases, the J end lost 2 bases, and 8 bases lay between the germline ends. Germline V gene lookup returns CDR1 MNHEY and CDR2 SVGAGI. CDR3 region: CASRTGAYEQYF. For the CDR3, the DNA is TGTGCCAGCAGGACAGGAGCCTACGAGCAGTACTTC.